These 16 T cell receptor beta chains were sequenced from one sample in a study of T cell responses to AZD1222 COVID-19 vaccine. Clones were sequenced by immunoSEQ multiplex PCR, and TCRdb holds only the in-frame ones, with some missing. The data hold 150,000 to 250,000 clones, with roughly 92% observed a single time. This sample comprised peripheral blood, obtained 28 days after the second AZD1222 dose. The receptors come from an adult who received the AZD1222 COVID-19 vaccine.

The chain has TRBV19 and TRBJ2-2; possibly TRBD1 for D (5 bases). With 9 bases removed from V and 0 bases from J, the gap between germline ends came to 11 bases. Germline lookup yields CDR1 LNHDA and CDR2 SQIVND (reference sequence). CDR3 size: 14 residues. The CDR3 sequence is CASRTLSNTGELFF. The DNA of the CDR3 is TGTGCCAGCAGGACACTTTCGAACACCGGGGAGCTGTTTTTT.

The chain recombines TRBV28 with TRBJ2-7; D is unclear. Trimming pared 6 bases from V and 3 bases from J, leaving 12 bases between. The CDR3 spans 13 residues. Germline V CDR1 and CDR2: MDHEN, SYDVKM. The CDR3 sequence is CASSQIGVYEQYF. DNA for the CDR3: TGTGCCAGCAGCCAGATCGGAGTCTACGAGCAGTACTTC.

The rearrangement uses TRBV10-2 and TRBJ2-7, with D possibly being TRBD2 (6 bases). The CDR3 contains 15 residues. V was trimmed by 0 bases and J by 0 bases, leaving 9 bases between them. The germline V gene encodes CDR1 WSHSY and CDR2 SAAADI. CDR3 bases: TGCGCCAGCAGTGAGTCCGCGGGGCTCTCCTACGAGCAGTACTTC. Protein product: CASSESAGLSYEQYF.

The J gene is TRBJ2-1, the V gene TRBV20-1, with 7 bases aligning to TRBD2. Germline loops: CDR1 DFQATT, CDR2 SNEGSKA (reference sequence). CDR3 length: 11 residues. The CDR3 DNA is TGCGGAGTAGGGAGGGTCAATGAGCAGTTCTTC. The encoded protein is CGVGRVNEQFF.

In its sample, this clone was seen once. This chain joins TRBV3-1 (or the pseudogene TRBV3-2) and TRBJ2-1; D uncertain. The V gene lost 2 bases and the J gene lost 5 bases, with 10 bases spanning the gap. Germline V gives CDR1 LGHDT, CDR2 YNNKEL (reference sequence). CDR3 length: 14 amino acids. DNA of the CDR3: TGTGCCAGCAGCCAAAAGGTTTGGGACAATGAGCAGTTCTTC. Encoded protein: CASSQKVWDNEQFF.

The gene calls are TRBV28 and TRBJ1-5, with D possibly TRBD1 on 6 matching bases. V lost 4 bases and J 0 bases, leaving 16 bases between the germline ends. The CDR3 totals 17 residues. CDR1 and CDR2 from the germline V gene are MDHEN and SYDVKM. The CDR3 sequence: CASSSGQFLYSNQPQHF. The CDR3 region has the DNA TGTGCCAGCAGTTCCGGACAGTTCCTCTATAGCAATCAGCCCCAGCATTTT. Using reference TRBV28 and TRBJ1-5 for the parts outside the CDR3, the full variable domain is DVKVTQSSRYLVKRTGEKVFLECVQDMDHENMFWYRQDPGLGLRLIYFSYDVKMKEKGDIPEGYSVSREKKERFSLILESASTNQTSMYLCASSSGQFLYSNQPQHFGDGTRLSIL.

The DNA for the CDR3 is TGTGCCAGCACACAGAACACTGAAGCTTTCTTT. Its translation: CASTQNTEAFF. V and J are TRBV2 and TRBJ1-1; D is ambiguous. Germline-derived CDR1 and CDR2 are SNHLY and FYNNEI. The CDR3 spans 11 residues. Trimming shortened V by 7 bases and J by 1 base, and 4 bases separated the two germline ends.

The rearrangement uses TRBV19 and TRBJ1-5, with D possibly being TRBD1 (5 bases). The CDR3 loop spans 19 amino acids. Per germline, CDR1 LNHDA and CDR2 SQIVND (reference sequence). V lost 4 bases to trimming and J lost 0 bases, with 22 bases between them. CDR3 in amino acids: CASSTGTDWGGYSNQPQHF. DNA for the CDR3: TGTGCCAGTAGTACGGGGACCGACTGGGGGGGATATAGCAATCAGCCCCAGCATTTT.

The chain recombines TRBV10-3 with TRBJ2-3; tentatively, D is TRBD1 or TRBD2 (6 bases each). This CDR3 spans 14 amino acids. Between the trimmed V and J ends, which lost 4 bases and 2 bases, there was a span of 10 bases. Germline-derived CDR1 and CDR2 are ENHRY and SYGVKD. The CDR3 DNA sequence: TGTGCCATCAGTGGCACGGGGGCCACAGATACGCAGTATTTT. This gives the protein CAISGTGATDTQYF.

The chain joins TRBV7-9 to TRBJ2-3, with TRBD2 identical over 10 bases. The CDR3 consists of 15 residues. The germline CDR1 and CDR2 sequences are SEHNR and FQNEAQ (reference sequence). V shed 5 bases and J 7 bases; nucleotides not matched to a gene: 9. In nucleotides, the CDR3 is TGTGCCAGCAGCCCGAGCGGGAGGGCCGGTAATACGCAGTATTTT. It is translated as CASSPSGRAGNTQYF.

This chain uses TRBV4-2 with TRBJ2-1, with 8 bases aligning to TRBD2. The ends lost 0 bases at V and 6 bases at J; junction bases unmatched: 4. The CDR3 contains 15 residues. Germline assignment: CDR1 LGHNA and CDR2 YNFKEQ. CDR3 nucleotides: TGTGCCAGCAGCCAAGAACTAGCGGCTTCCAATGAGCAGTTCTTC. Translation: CASSQELAASNEQFF.

This clone appeared a single time. The chain links TRBV28 to TRBJ1-6; 7 bases are a match to TRBD1. The germline V gene has CDR1 MDHEN and CDR2 SYDVKM. This CDR3 is built from 13 residues. Trimming removed 5 bases from V and 9 bases from J; junction bases left unmatched: 4. CDR3 region: CASSTGVRSPLHF. CDR3 DNA: TGTGCCAGCAGTACAGGGGTTCGTTCACCCCTCCACTTT.

The genes are TRBV7-3 and TRBJ2-1, with D perhaps given as TRBD1 or TRBD2 (7 bases each). The V end lost 4 bases, the J end lost 3 bases, and 19 bases lay between the germline ends. The V gene's germline CDR1 is SGHTA and CDR2 FQGTGA. CDR3 length equals 17 residues. CDR3 sequence reads: CASSSQGGARDYNEQFF. The CDR3 nucleotides read TGTGCCAGCAGCTCCCAGGGGGGGGCGCGCGACTACAATGAGCAGTTCTTC.

This clone was picked up one time. The J gene is TRBJ1-1, the V gene TRBV7-2; D call uncertain. With 2 bases removed from V and 10 bases from J, the gap between germline ends came to 11 bases. Germline-derived CDR1 and CDR2 are SGHTA and FQGNSA. CDR3 length: 12 amino acids. CDR3: CASSLTIGVAFF. For the CDR3, the DNA is TGTGCCAGCAGCTTAACCATAGGAGTAGCTTTCTTT.

The chain has TRBV28 and TRBJ1-2, with D uncertain. V was cut by 5 bases and J by 8 bases, with 12 bases left in between. The CDR3 consists of 12 residues. From germline, CDR1 is MDHEN and CDR2 SYDVKM. The CDR3 reads CASSLYGRGYTF. DNA of the CDR3: TGTGCCAGCAGTCTATACGGTAGGGGCTACACCTTC.

The J gene is TRBJ2-1, the V gene TRBV27; D gene ambiguous. Germline V gene lookup returns CDR1 MNHEY and CDR2 SMNVEV (reference sequence). Trimming left V 3 bases short and J 2 bases short, with 5 bases between. This CDR3 has 13 amino acids. CDR3 loop: CASSLNPYNEQFF. DNA of the CDR3: TGTGCCAGCAGTTTGAACCCCTACAATGAGCAGTTCTTC.